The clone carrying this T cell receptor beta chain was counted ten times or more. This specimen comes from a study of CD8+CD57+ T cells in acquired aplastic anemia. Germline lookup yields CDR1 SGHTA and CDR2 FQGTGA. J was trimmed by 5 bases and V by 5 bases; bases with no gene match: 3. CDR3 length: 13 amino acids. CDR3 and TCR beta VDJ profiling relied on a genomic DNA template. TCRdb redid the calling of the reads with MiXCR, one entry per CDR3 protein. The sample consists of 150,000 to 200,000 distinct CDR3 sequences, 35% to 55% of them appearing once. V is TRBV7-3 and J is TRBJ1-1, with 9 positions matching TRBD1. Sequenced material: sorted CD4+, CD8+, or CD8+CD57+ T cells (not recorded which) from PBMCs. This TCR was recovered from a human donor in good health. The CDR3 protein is CASSLTGGTEAFF. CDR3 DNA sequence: TGTGCCAGCAGCCTGACAGGGGGAACTGAAGCTTTCTTT.